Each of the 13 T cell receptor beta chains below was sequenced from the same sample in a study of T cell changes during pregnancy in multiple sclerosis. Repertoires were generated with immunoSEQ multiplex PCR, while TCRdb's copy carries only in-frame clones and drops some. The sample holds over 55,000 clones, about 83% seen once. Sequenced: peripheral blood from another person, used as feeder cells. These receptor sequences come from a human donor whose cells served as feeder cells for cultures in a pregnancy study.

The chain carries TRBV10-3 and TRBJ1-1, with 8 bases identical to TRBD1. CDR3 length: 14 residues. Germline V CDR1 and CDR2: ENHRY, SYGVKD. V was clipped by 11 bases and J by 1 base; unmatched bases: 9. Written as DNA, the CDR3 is TGTGCCGCAAAAGACAGGGGAAAGAACACTGAAGCTTTCTTT. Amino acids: CAAKDRGKNTEAFF.

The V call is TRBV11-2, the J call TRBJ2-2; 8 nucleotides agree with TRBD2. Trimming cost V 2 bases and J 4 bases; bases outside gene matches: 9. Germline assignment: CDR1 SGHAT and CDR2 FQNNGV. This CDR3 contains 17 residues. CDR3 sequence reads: CASSLNEAGAITGELFF. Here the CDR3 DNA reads TGTGCCAGCAGCTTAAATGAAGCGGGGGCGATCACCGGGGAGCTGTTTTTT.

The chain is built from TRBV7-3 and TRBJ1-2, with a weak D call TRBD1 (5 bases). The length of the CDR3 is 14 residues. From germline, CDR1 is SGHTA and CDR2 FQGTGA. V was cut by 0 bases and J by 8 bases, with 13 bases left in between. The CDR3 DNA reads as TGTGCCAGCAGCTTAACGGGCAGGGAGGTGGGCTACACCTTC. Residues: CASSLTGREVGYTF.

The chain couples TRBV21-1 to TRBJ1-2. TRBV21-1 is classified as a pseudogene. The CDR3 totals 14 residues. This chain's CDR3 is CASSTTHGFYGYTF. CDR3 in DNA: TGTGCCAGCAGCACGACCCATGGATTCTATGGCTACACCTTC.

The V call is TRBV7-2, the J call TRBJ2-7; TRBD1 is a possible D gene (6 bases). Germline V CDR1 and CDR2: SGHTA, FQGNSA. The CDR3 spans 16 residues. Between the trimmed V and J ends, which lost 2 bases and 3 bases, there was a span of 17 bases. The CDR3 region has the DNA TGTGCCAGCAGCTTACGTTATGGAAAGACAGGCTACGAGCAGTACTTC. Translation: CASSLRYGKTGYEQYF. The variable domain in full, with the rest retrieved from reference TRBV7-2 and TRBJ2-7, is GAGVSQSPSNKVTEKGKDVELRCDPISGHTALYWYRQSLGQGLEFLIYFQGNSAPDKSGLPSDRFSAERTGGSVSTLTIQRTQQEDSAVYLCASSLRYGKTGYEQYFGPGTRLTVT.

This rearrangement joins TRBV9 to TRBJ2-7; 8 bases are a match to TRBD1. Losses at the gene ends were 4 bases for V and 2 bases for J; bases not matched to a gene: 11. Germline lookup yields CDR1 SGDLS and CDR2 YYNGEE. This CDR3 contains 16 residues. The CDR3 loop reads CASSYTTGGSPYEQYF. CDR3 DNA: TGTGCCAGCAGCTACACCACAGGGGGGTCCCCCTACGAGCAGTACTTC.

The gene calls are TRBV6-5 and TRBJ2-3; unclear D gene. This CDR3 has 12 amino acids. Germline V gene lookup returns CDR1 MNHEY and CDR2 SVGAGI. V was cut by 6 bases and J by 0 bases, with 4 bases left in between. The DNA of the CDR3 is TGTGCCAGCAGGGACAGCACAGATACGCAGTATTTT. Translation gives CASRDSTDTQYF.

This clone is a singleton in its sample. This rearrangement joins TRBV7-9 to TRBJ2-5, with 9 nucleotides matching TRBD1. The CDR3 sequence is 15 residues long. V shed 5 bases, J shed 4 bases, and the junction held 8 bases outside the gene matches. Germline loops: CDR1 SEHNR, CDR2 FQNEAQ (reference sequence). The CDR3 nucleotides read TGTGCCAGCAGCCCGGACAGGGGCAAGGGAGAGACCCAGTACTTC. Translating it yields CASSPDRGKGETQYF.

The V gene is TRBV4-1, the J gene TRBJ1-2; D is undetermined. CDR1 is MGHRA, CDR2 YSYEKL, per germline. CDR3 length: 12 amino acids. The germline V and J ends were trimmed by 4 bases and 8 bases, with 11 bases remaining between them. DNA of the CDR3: TGCGCCAGCAGCCGAACTGCGGAGGGCTACACCTTC. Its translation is CASSRTAEGYTF.

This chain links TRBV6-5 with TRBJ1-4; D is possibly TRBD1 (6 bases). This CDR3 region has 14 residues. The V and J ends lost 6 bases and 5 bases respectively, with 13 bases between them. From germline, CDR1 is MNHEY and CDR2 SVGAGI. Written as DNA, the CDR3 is TGTGCCAGCAGCCCGGGACATCAGAATGAAAAACTGTTTTTT. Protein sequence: CASSPGHQNEKLFF.

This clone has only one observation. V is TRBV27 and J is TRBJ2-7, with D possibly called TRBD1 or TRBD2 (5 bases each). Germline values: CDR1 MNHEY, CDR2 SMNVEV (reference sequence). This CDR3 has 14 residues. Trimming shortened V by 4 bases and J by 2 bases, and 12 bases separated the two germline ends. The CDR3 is CASSSRTGPYEQYF. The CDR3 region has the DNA TGTGCCAGCAGTTCTCGGACGGGACCCTACGAGCAGTACTTC.

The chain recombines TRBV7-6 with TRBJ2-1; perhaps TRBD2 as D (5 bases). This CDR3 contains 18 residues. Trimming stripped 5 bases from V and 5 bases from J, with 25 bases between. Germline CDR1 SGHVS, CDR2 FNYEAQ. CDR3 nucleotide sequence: TGTGCCAGCAGCCTGAATGAGGCATCCGGGGAGATTCACAATGAGCAGTTCTTC. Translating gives CASSLNEASGEIHNEQFF.

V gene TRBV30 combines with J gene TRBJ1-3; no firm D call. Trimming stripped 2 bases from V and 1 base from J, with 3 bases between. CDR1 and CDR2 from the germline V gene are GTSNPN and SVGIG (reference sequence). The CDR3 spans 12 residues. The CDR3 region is CAWSTSGNTIYF. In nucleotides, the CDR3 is TGTGCCTGGAGTACATCTGGAAACACCATATATTTT.